This TCR beta chain is drawn from a study of memory CD4+ T cells and cytomegalovirus serostatus. The method was immunoSEQ multiplex PCR; TCRdb's version includes in-frame clones alone and lacks a portion of them. The repertoire includes about 50,000 clones, 78% of them detected once, and approximately 0.78% sits in the top ten. Germline loops: CDR1 SQVTM, CDR2 ANQGSEA. The CDR3 extends over 16 amino acids. Trimming removed 7 bases from V and 5 bases from J; junction bases left unmatched: 17. The sort gate was single viable CD3+CD4+CD8-CD45RO+ cells for memory CD4+ T cells. The material sequenced was memory CD4+ T cells from blood. This receptor was taken from an adult in good health and CMV-seronegative. This chain joins TRBV29-1 and TRBJ2-7; 10 bases map to TRBD1. The CDR3 nucleotides read TGCAGCGCCTCTCGGGGGACAGGGGAGACTAGCGACGAGCAGTACTTC. Residues: CSASRGTGETSDEQYF.